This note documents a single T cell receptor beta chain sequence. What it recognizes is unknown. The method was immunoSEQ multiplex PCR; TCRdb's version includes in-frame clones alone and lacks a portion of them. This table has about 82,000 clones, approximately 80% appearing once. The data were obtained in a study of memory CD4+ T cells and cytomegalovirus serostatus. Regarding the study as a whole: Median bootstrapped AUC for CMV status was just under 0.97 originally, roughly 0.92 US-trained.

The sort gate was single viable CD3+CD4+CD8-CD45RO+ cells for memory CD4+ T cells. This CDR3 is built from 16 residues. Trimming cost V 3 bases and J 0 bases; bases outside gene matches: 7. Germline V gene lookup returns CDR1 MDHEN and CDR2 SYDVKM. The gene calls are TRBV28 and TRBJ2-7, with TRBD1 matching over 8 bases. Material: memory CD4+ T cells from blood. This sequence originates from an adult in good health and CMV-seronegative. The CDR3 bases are TGTGCCAGCAGTTTTGAGCTCAGGGGGCTCTCCTACGAGCAGTACTTC. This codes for CASSFELRGLSYEQYF.